This T cell receptor beta chain was profiled in a study of blood T cell repertoires in COVID-19. Study at large: Some COVID-19 samples were acute and others convalescent; all came from the United States, Italy and Spain. PBMCs, B-cell-depleted T cells, or T cells were the source of the cDNA or gDNA that made up the material.

This clone was seen only a few times. Here immunoSEQ multiplex PCR was the method, and the copy in TCRdb shows in-frame clones only, minus some. The sample lists under 130,000 clones, roughly 90% occurring once. Trimming pared 0 bases from V and 4 bases from J, leaving 6 bases between. This CDR3 contains 14 residues. Germline CDR1 and CDR2: WNHNN and SYGVQD (reference sequence). Input material: peripheral blood. The receptor comes from a human donor in a cohort sampled during active COVID-19. V is TRBV10-1 and J is TRBJ2-2; no firm D call. The CDR3: CASSESAATGELFF. The CDR3 DNA sequence: TGCGCCAGCAGTGAGTCCGCGGCCACCGGGGAGCTGTTTTTT.